This record covers a single T cell receptor beta chain. Its antigen is still unknown. After removal of 4 bases from V and 5 bases from J, the junction contained 9 bases not matched to a gene. Germline V gene data show CDR1 as LGHNA and CDR2 as YSLEER. The length of the CDR3 is 15 residues. This sample is drawn from a study of shared clonotypes between healthy human individuals. For the study at large: Plates per donor: three CD4 naive, three CD4 memory, two CD8 naive, one CD8 memory. Whole-study results and caveats: It was the non-shared clonotypes that had lower generation probabilities than clonotypes shared by all four donors. Although depth was large, rarefaction showed that sequencing of the sorted subsets was incomplete.

Study processing details: Because ImmunoSEQ provided only junction sequences with no quality scores, the filtering differed. Clones were read by immunoSEQ multiplex PCR, and TCRdb kept only the in-frame ones, dropping some. For V, J and clone size, that table is used; D and trimming come from the DNA. This table has millions of clones, 85% to 95% appearing once. Material for sequencing was naive CD4+ T cells sorted from blood. Subset: CD45RA+ positively selected. The rearrangement uses TRBV4-3 and TRBJ2-3; 7 bases match TRBD1. This receptor was taken from a man between 18 and 35 years old in good health. In DNA form, the CDR3 reads TGCGCCAGCAGCCCCCTGGCAGGGGGTGGAGATACGCAGTATTTT. Its protein product is CASSPLAGGGDTQYF.